This TCR beta chain is drawn from a study of blood T cell repertoires in COVID-19. Germline values: CDR1 SNHLY, CDR2 FYNNEI. Between the trimmed V and J ends, which lost 1 base and 9 bases, there was a span of 21 bases. This CDR3 spans 16 amino acids. TCRdb's table, derived via immunoSEQ multiplex PCR, lists solely in-frame clones and lacks some. The table lists roughly 360,000 clones, roughly 86% of them singletons, with under 1.5% in the top ten. What the recovered Cohort 3 donors had was two negative PCRs, clearance, or symptom resolution. The material sequenced was PBMCs or T cells enriched from blood (not recorded which). This clonotype originated in a man aged 25-45 years who had recovered from COVID-19. V is TRBV2 and J is TRBJ1-1, with D unresolved. The CDR3 loop reads CASSEGSSLRLPQAFF. Written as DNA, the CDR3 is TGTGCCAGCAGTGAAGGTAGTTCCCTCCGACTTCCTCAAGCTTTCTTT.